These T cell receptor beta chains were read from a single sample in a study of T cell responses to AZD1222 COVID-19 vaccine. Produced via immunoSEQ multiplex PCR; TCRdb's table is partial and in-frame only. The table has approximately 200,000 clones, about nine tenths seen once. This sample comprised peripheral blood, obtained on day 0 of MenACWY control vaccination. All receptors derive from an adult in good health. The CDR3 runs from the conserved cysteine through the conserved F or W. A D gene is named only where the DNA matches it firmly. A clone size is listed for some rows: how often the clone was seen (once, few, many), or a class if it is expanded.

J,V,size,D,DNA,CDR3
TRBJ1-6,TRBV5-1,few,NA,TGCGCCAGCAGCTTGGACCCGGCCTATAATTCACCCCTCCACTTT,CASSLDPAYNSPLHF
TRBJ2-1,TRBV27,NA,NA,TGTGCCAGCAGTCTGCCGGGGCAACTAGCTACAGGCAATGAGCAGTTCTTC,CASSLPGQLATGNEQFF
TRBJ1-2,TRBV14,NA,NA,TGTGCCAGCAGCCAGTCTCAGGGCTATGGCTACACCTTC,CASSQSQGYGYTF
TRBJ2-7,TRBV6-5,NA,NA,TGTGCCAGCAGCCAGGACAGATCCTACGAGCAGTACTTC,CASSQDRSYEQYF
TRBJ2-7,TRBV5-1,once,NA,TGCGCCAGCAGCTTGGCCTCACCCTACGAGCAGTACTTC,CASSLASPYEQYF
TRBJ2-4,TRBV19,few,NA,TGTGCCAGTAGTATAACGGATAGAAATAACATTCAGTACTTC,CASSITDRNNIQYF
TRBJ1-6,TRBV19,NA,TRBD1,TGTGCCAGTAGCCCCGGACAGGGGTTTTCTTCACCCCTCCACTTT,CASSPGQGFSSPLHF
TRBJ2-1,TRBV7-2,NA,NA,TGTGCCAGCAGCAGGGAACCAAACAATGAGCAGTTCTTC,CASSREPNNEQFF
TRBJ2-3,TRBV7-3,NA,TRBD2,TGTGCCAGCAGCTCTGGGGGGGCAGATACGCAGTATTTT,CASSSGGADTQYF
TRBJ2-7,TRBV27,NA,NA,TGTGCCAGCAGTTTAATAGGCCGGGAGCGTTCCTACGAGCAGTACTTC,CASSLIGRERSYEQYF
TRBJ1-2,TRBV5-5,NA,TRBD1,TGTGCCAGCACCCTTGGGACAGGGGGGGGCTACACCTTC,CASTLGTGGGYTF
TRBJ1-2,TRBV19,NA,TRBD1,TGTGCCAGTAGAAGGGGGCGAGGGGGAAACTACGGCTACACCTTC,CASRRGRGGNYGYTF
TRBJ1-3,TRBV21-1,once,NA,TGTGCCAGCAGCGAACCCCCCGCGGACAGGGGGAAGTCTGGAAACACCATATATTTT,CASSEPPADRGKSGNTIYF
TRBJ2-3,TRBV19,NA,NA,TGTGCCAGTAGTCCTATGGGGGGCTCAGATACGCAGTATTTT,CASSPMGGSDTQYF
TRBJ2-7,TRBV6-5,NA,NA,TGTGCCAGCCACGTGGACATATCGGGTGAGCAGTACTTC,CASHVDISGEQYF
TRBJ2-5,TRBV19,NA,TRBD2,TGTGCCAGTAGCCTACGGACTAGCGGCCAAGAGACCCAGTACTTC,CASSLRTSGQETQYF
TRBJ2-3,TRBV9,once,NA,TGTGCCAGCAGCGTAGCTACCACAGATACGCAGTATTTT,CASSVATTDTQYF
TRBJ2-7,TRBV10-2,few,TRBD2,TGCGCCAGCAGTGGGCTAGCAGGGAGGGACGAGCAGTACTTC,CASSGLAGRDEQYF
TRBJ2-2,TRBV4-2,NA,TRBD2,TGTGCCAGCAGCCAAGGGGGACTAGCGGGAGAGCACGGGGAGCTGTTTTTT,CASSQGGLAGEHGELFF
TRBJ2-5,TRBV7-2,NA,TRBD2,TGTGCCAGCAGGCCCGGACTAGCGGGAGGGCTGGAGACCCAGTACTTC,CASRPGLAGGLETQYF
TRBJ2-7,TRBV25-1,once,TRBD1,TGTGCCAGCAGTAGACAGGGATCCTACGAGCAGTACTTC,CASSRQGSYEQYF
TRBJ1-2,TRBV18,NA,NA,TGTGCCAGCTCACCCCGAGAGGGCGGCGCCGACCTACGGGCTGGCACCTTC,CASSPREGGADLRAGTF
TRBJ2-5,TRBV7-2,NA,NA,TGTGCCAGCAGCGCCGGACAGCCAGAGACCCAGTACTTC,CASSAGQPETQYF
TRBJ2-7,TRBV3-1/TRBV3-2,NA,TRBD1,TGTGCCAGCAGCCCACAGGGGACCTACGAGCAGTACTTC,CASSPQGTYEQYF
TRBJ1-4,TRBV19,NA,TRBD1,TGTGCCAGTAGTTCCCGGACAGGCGATGGGGAAAAACTGTTTTTT,CASSSRTGDGEKLFF
TRBJ1-2,TRBV9,NA,NA,TGTGCCAGCAGCCCAGACTCTAACGTGAGGGGAAGGGGCTACACCTTC,CASSPDSNVRGRGYTF
TRBJ2-4,TRBV4-2,NA,TRBD2,TGTGCCAGCAGCCAAGAGCCCTCGAGGCTAGCGGGGGGCGGGAACATTCAGTACTTC,CASSQEPSRLAGGGNIQYF
TRBJ1-2,TRBV28,NA,NA,TGTGCCAGCAGTTTAGTAGGCTATGGCTACACCTTC,CASSLVGYGYTF
TRBJ2-3,TRBV19,once,NA,TGTGCCAGTACCATCCAGGGTGCAGGGTCAGATACGCAGTATTTT,CASTIQGAGSDTQYF
TRBJ1-5,TRBV30,NA,TRBD1,TGTGCCTGGAGCCGGGGACAGGGGGGACAGCCCCAGCATTTT,CAWSRGQGGQPQHF
TRBJ2-1,TRBV15,NA,NA,TGTGCCACCAGCAGAGATCAGATTAGCGTACAGGGTGATGAGCAGTTCTTC,CATSRDQISVQGDEQFF
TRBJ2-7,TRBV9,NA,NA,TGTGCCAGCAGCCCCCTAGGGAGCTCCTACGAGCAGTACTTC,CASSPLGSSYEQYF
TRBJ1-2,TRBV6-1,few,NA,TGTGCCAGCAGTGAAAGTTGGGGGAACTATGGCTACACCTTC,CASSESWGNYGYTF
TRBJ2-1,TRBV6-2/TRBV6-3,NA,NA,TGTGCCAGCAGTTACTCGGACGGGTCGGATGAGCAGTTCTTC,CASSYSDGSDEQFF
TRBJ2-3,TRBV7-2,NA,NA,TGTGCCAGCAGCTTCTTCACAGATACGCAGTATTTT,CASSFFTDTQYF
TRBJ2-5,TRBV7-3,NA,TRBD1,TGTGCCAGCAGCCTATGGGGGACAGTGGGGGAGACCCAGTACTTC,CASSLWGTVGETQYF
TRBJ1-1,TRBV4-1,NA,TRBD1,TGCGCCAGCAGCCAAGGACAGGGGATAAACACTGAAGCTTTCTTT,CASSQGQGINTEAFF
TRBJ1-2,TRBV5-4,few,NA,TGTGCCAGCAGCTTAGAGACACCCGATGGCTACACCTTC,CASSLETPDGYTF